The entry below gives a single T cell receptor beta chain sequence along with its context. The sample belongs to a study of blood T cell repertoires in COVID-19. Study-wide background: The origin of the acute and convalescent COVID-19 samples was the United States, Italy and Spain.

As handled by the study authors: Reference gene primers were amplified, and this amplification served to estimate nucleated cell counts. Produced via immunoSEQ multiplex PCR; TCRdb's table is partial and in-frame only. That table gives V, J and clone size, and the DNA gave D and trimming. Here the sample spans over 100,000 clones, more than 60% being singletons. The CDR3 length is 15 residues. The V segment lost 5 bases and the J segment 2 bases; nucleotides outside the gene matches: 4. The V gene's germline CDR1 is LGHDT and CDR2 YNNKEL (reference sequence). The sequence came from a woman between 70 and 85 years old with acute or convalescent COVID-19. The sequencing sample was made of peripheral blood. The rearrangement uses TRBV3-1 (or the pseudogene TRBV3-2) and TRBJ2-3; 10 bases match TRBD2. DNA of the CDR3: TGTGCCAGCAGCTCTAGCGGGAGAGTCACAGATACGCAGTATTTT. Protein product: CASSSSGRVTDTQYF.